This T cell receptor (beta chain) was documented in a study of human T cells and chemical hapten exposure. The overall study: Patients, a majority of them female, were diagnosed with alopecia areata, totalis or universalis.

This clonotype was counted many times. Its matching antigen is unknown. CDR1 is SGHRS and CDR2 is YFSETQ in the germline V gene. This CDR3 has 14 amino acids. Deletions cut 0 bases from V and 4 bases from J, with 9 bases between. Study-wide findings and caveats: Sensitizing to DPC left TCRs with a frequency above 1 in 1000 unaltered.

Original data processing: TCR counts had a median of about 100,000 per sample and spanned about 20,000 to 700,000. MiXCR, run by TCRdb on the RACE reads, gives a single entry per CDR3 protein. The V and J calls reflect TCRdb's pipeline rather than the authors' work. The sample records under 400,000 distinct CDR3 sequences, 5% to 6.5% being singletons. Time point described: pre-sensitization, week 0. Sample treatment: therapeutic diphenylcyclopropenone sensitization with weekly scalp DPC. The clonotype originates from a woman in her 50s with alopecia areata. Some clones in this sample may be carry-over from other donors' samples. This specimen consisted of whole blood, obtained in connection with sensitization to the hapten diphenylcyclopropenone (DPC). The genes are TRBV5-1 and TRBJ2-3; D not certain. The CDR3 coding sequence is TGCGCCAGCAGCTTGGCCGAGGCGTCAGATACGCAGTATTTT. It encodes CASSLAEASDTQYF.